The 14 T cell receptor beta chains given below trace back to one sample, sequenced in a study of breast tumors, draining lymph nodes, adjacent tissues. The lymph nodes were axillary draining lymph nodes from breast cancer patients. TCRdb independently ran MiXCR on the multiplex PCR reads; one entry per CDR3 protein. This table has about 110,000 distinct CDR3 sequences, more than 30% appearing once. What was sequenced was axillary lymph node tissue. The receptors derive from a female donor with breast cancer. Some clones in this sample may be carry-over from other donors' samples.

This clonotype was detected only a few times. V gene TRBV6-1 combines with J gene TRBJ1-1, with D maybe TRBD1 (6 bases). Germline CDR1 reads MNHNS; CDR2 reads SASEGT. The CDR3 has 13 residues. V was cut by 5 bases and J by 4 bases, with 11 bases left in between. CDR3: CASSWDKSTEAFF. CDR3 DNA sequence: TGTGCCAGCAGTTGGGACAAGAGCACTGAAGCTTTCTTT.

This clonotype has ten or more counts. The chain uses TRBV19 and TRBJ2-4; tentatively, D is TRBD2 (6 bases). This CDR3 is built from 13 residues. Germline CDR1 reads LNHDA; CDR2 reads SQIVND (reference sequence). V lost 5 bases and J lost 7, with 12 bases in between. In nucleotides, the CDR3 is TGTGCCAGTAGTGTTGAGGGAGGCAACATTCAGTACTTC. As protein: CASSVEGGNIQYF.

This clonotype appeared a single time. Possible read error: a much larger clone is one base away. The J gene is TRBJ2-1, the V gene TRBV6-2 or TRBV6-3; 7 positions agree with TRBD2. CDR1 is MNHEY, CDR2 SVGEGT, per germline. Trimming cost V 8 bases and J 1 base; bases outside gene matches: 8. The CDR3 contains 15 residues. CDR3 nucleotide sequence: TGTGCCAGCGACTCCCCGGGACTATCCTACAATGAGCAGTTCTTC. Amino acid sequence: CASDSPGLSYNEQFF.

This clonotype turned up a few times. This chain uses TRBV5-1 with TRBJ1-1; tentatively, D is TRBD1 (6 bases). Germline assignment: CDR1 SGHRS and CDR2 YFSETQ. This CDR3 is built from 15 residues. Trimming pared 4 bases from V and 0 bases from J, leaving 13 bases between. In DNA form, the CDR3 reads TGCGCCAGCAGCCCCCCTGGACAGCTGAACACTGAAGCTTTCTTT. Protein: CASSPPGQLNTEAFF.

This clonotype was seen at least ten times. V usage is TRBV6-5 and J usage is TRBJ1-2, with unresolved D. Trimming pared 4 bases from V and 2 bases from J, leaving 11 bases between. From germline, CDR1 is MNHEY and CDR2 SVGAGI. The CDR3 has 14 residues. CDR3 sequence: CASSSPRVNYGYTF. In DNA form, the CDR3 reads TGTGCCAGCAGTTCCCCCCGAGTGAACTATGGCTACACCTTC.

As to this clonotype: A read error may explain this, as a much larger clone is one base away. In this CDR3 the conserved last residue, phenylalanine or tryptophan, is missing, so a read error is likely. The limits of the CDR3 on the DNA are not certain, so only TCRdb's listed CDR3 is given. This chain links TRBV27 with TRBJ2-7; the table's D gene call, TRBD1, was not cross checked with the DNA. Looked up from germline, CDR1 is MNHEY and CDR2 is SMNVEV (reference sequence). The CDR3 length equals 10 residues, ends included. The CDR3 is CASSLSGTGL.

This clonotype came up many times. The rearrangement joins TRBV5-1 to TRBJ1-4; the D gene is possibly TRBD1 (5 bases). This CDR3 region has 17 residues. V dropped 0 bases and J dropped 5 bases, with 17 bases sitting between them. Germline V gives CDR1 SGHRS, CDR2 YFSETQ. DNA for the CDR3: TGCGCCAGCAGCTTGGTAGGTGGTGGGGCCCGCAATGAAAAACTGTTTTTT. Residues: CASSLVGGGARNEKLFF.

By sample share, this clonotype is medium-sized. The rearrangement joins TRBV20-1 to TRBJ2-3; D may correspond to TRBD1 or TRBD2 (5 bases each). The CDR3 is 14 amino acids. With 6 bases removed from V and 0 bases from J, the gap between germline ends came to 13 bases. Germline CDR1 reads DFQATT; CDR2 reads SNEGSKA (reference sequence). The CDR3 protein is CSAPGTVSTDTQYF. The CDR3 nucleotides are TGCAGTGCGCCCGGGACGGTGAGCACAGATACGCAGTATTTT.

This clonotype came up many times. J is TRBJ2-3 and V is TRBV6-5; 9 nucleotides match TRBD2. The trim removed 2 bases at V and 0 bases at J, leaving 15 bases unmatched. Germline values: CDR1 MNHEY, CDR2 SVGAGI. There are 20 residues in the CDR3. CDR3 nucleotides: TGTGCCAGCAGTTACGCCTCTGGCGGGAGGGCCCGGGCTAGCACAGATACGCAGTATTTT. This codes for CASSYASGGRARASTDTQYF.

This clonotype was counted ten times or more. This sequence joins TRBV9 and TRBJ1-2; D is ambiguous. V was cut by 0 bases and J by 8 bases, with 17 bases left in between. CDR3 size: 15 residues. CDR1 SGDLS and CDR2 YYNGEE come from the germline V gene. The CDR3 loop is CASSVDFLGSWGYTF. The CDR3 DNA reads TGTGCCAGCAGCGTAGATTTCCTGGGGTCCTGGGGCTACACCTTC.

This clonotype was observed at least ten times. CDR3 amino acids: CASSPGWGGESSYNEQFF. CDR3 DNA: TGTGCCAGTAGTCCGGGGTGGGGCGGGGAGAGCTCCTACAATGAGCAGTTCTTC. The chain links TRBV19 to TRBJ2-1; weak D call: TRBD2 (6 bases). Trimming took 5 bases from V and 0 from J, leaving 20 bases between them. Germline values: CDR1 LNHDA, CDR2 SQIVND (reference sequence). This CDR3 comprises 18 residues.

This clonotype has only a few counts. The chain uses TRBV6-1 and TRBJ1-1, with a possible D match to TRBD1 (6 bases). Germline CDR1 reads MNHNS; CDR2 reads SASEGT. The CDR3 extends over 13 amino acids. V lost 8 bases to trimming and J lost 5 bases, with 15 bases between them. The CDR3 coding sequence is TGTGCCAGCTGGGGCAGGGGATTTACTGAAGCTTTCTTT. It encodes CASWGRGFTEAFF.

This clonotype was counted ten times or more. The chain combines TRBV7-8 with TRBJ1-2; the D gene is possibly TRBD1 (6 bases). This CDR3 is 15 amino acids long. Trimming took off 1 base at V and 4 bases at J, with 13 bases between the two ends. Per the germline V gene, CDR1 is SGHVS and CDR2 is FQNEAQ. The CDR3 protein is CASSLGQGLFYGYTF. CDR3 sequence (DNA): TGTGCCAGCAGCTTAGGTCAGGGGCTCTTCTATGGCTACACCTTC. Full variable domain (outside the CDR3, taken from reference TRBV7-8 and TRBJ1-2): GAGVSQSPRYKVAKRGQDVALRCDPISGHVSLFWYQQALGQGPEFLTYFQNEAQLDKSGLPSDRFFAERPEGSVSTLKIQRTQQEDSAVYLCASSLGQGLFYGYTFGSGTRLTVV.

This clonotype has a count of ten or more. V gene TRBV2 combines with J gene TRBJ2-1; D possibly corresponds to TRBD2 (6 bases). V lost 11 bases and J 8 bases, leaving 10 bases between the germline ends. CDR3 length: 10 residues. Germline V gene lookup returns CDR1 SNHLY and CDR2 FYNNEI. This chain's CDR3 is CARTTDEQFF. Written as DNA, the CDR3 is TGTGCCCGGACTACCGATGAGCAGTTCTTC.